Each of the 30 T cell receptor beta chains below was sequenced from the same sample in a study of blood T cell repertoires in COVID-19. Repertoires were generated with immunoSEQ multiplex PCR, while TCRdb's copy carries only in-frame clones and drops some. The sample holds around 260,000 clones; more than 85% are singletons and the top ten take roughly 2.7%. The sample comprised peripheral blood. The receptor source for this set is a person between 18 and 30 years old with COVID-19, enrolled during active disease.

The gene calls are TRBV7-9 and TRBJ2-3; TRBD2 matches at 8 bases. The CDR3 loop spans 14 amino acids. Germline loops: CDR1 SEHNR, CDR2 FQNEAQ (reference sequence). V shed 7 bases, J shed 1 base, and the junction held 4 bases outside the gene matches. CDR3 loop: CASKGLGGTDTQYF. CDR3 DNA: TGTGCCAGCAAGGGACTAGGGGGCACAGATACGCAGTATTTT.

The chain joins TRBV9 to TRBJ1-5; weak D call: TRBD1 (5 bases). There are 13 residues in the CDR3. Trimming took 4 bases from V and 7 from J, leaving 12 bases between them. Germline lookup yields CDR1 SGDLS and CDR2 YYNGEE. The CDR3 DNA reads TGTGCCAGCAGCCCCGCAGGGCGACAGCCCCAGCATTTT. Its protein product is CASSPAGRQPQHF.

The table lists this clone with a count of one. The chain uses TRBV27 and TRBJ1-5, with 10 bases matching TRBD1. Germline CDR1 reads MNHEY; CDR2 reads SMNVEV (reference sequence). J gave up 0 bases and V 0 bases, and 8 bases lay outside the gene matches. This CDR3 spans 19 amino acids. The CDR3 is CASSLSTGQGTYSNQPQHF. CDR3 DNA sequence: TGTGCCAGCAGTTTATCTACGGGACAGGGGACTTATAGCAATCAGCCCCAGCATTTT.

The count of this clone is one. J is TRBJ2-7 and V is TRBV6-5; D possibly corresponds to TRBD2 (6 bases). Germline V gene data show CDR1 as MNHEY and CDR2 as SVGAGI. The CDR3 has 15 residues. V lost 2 bases to trimming and J lost 4 bases, with 15 bases between them. CDR3 loop: CASSYGSGDFYEQYF. CDR3 in DNA: TGTGCCAGCAGTTACGGGTCGGGGGACTTTTACGAGCAGTACTTC.

Comment on this clone: Additional DNA sequences in this sample encode the identical CDR3. CDR3 sequence reads: CASSFSYEQYF. The DNA for the CDR3 is TGTGCCAGCAGCTTTTCCTACGAGCAGTACTTC. This chain connects TRBV12-3 or TRBV12-4 to TRBJ2-7, with D hard to call. V was clipped by 6 bases and J by 1 base, with 4 bases between them. This CDR3 is 11 amino acids long.

The V gene is TRBV28, the J gene TRBJ1-3; 7 bases match TRBD1. Germline values: CDR1 MDHEN, CDR2 SYDVKM. CDR3 size: 14 residues. V gave up 3 bases and J gave up 2 bases; unmatched junction bases: 1. The CDR3 here is CASSFDRAGNTIYF. CDR3 nucleotides: TGTGCCAGCAGTTTTGACAGGGCTGGAAACACCATATATTTT.

This chain joins TRBV27 and TRBJ2-7, with 13 nucleotides matching TRBD2. CDR3 length: 16 residues. Germline CDR1 MNHEY, CDR2 SMNVEV (reference sequence). V shed 4 bases, J shed 2 bases, and the junction held 5 bases outside the gene matches. CDR3 sequence reads: CASSSPLAGGTYEQYF. The CDR3 DNA follows: TGTGCCAGCAGTTCACCACTAGCGGGAGGGACCTACGAGCAGTACTTC.

The chain employs TRBV25-1 and TRBJ2-1; the D gene is possibly TRBD2 (5 bases). The CDR3 runs 12 residues. Trimming cost V 2 bases and J 6 bases, with 5 bases left between them. CDR1 and CDR2 from the germline V gene are MGHDK and SYGVNS. The CDR3 nucleotides read TGTGCCAGCAGTGAAGGAGGCAATGAGCAGTTCTTC. Residues: CASSEGGNEQFF. The full variable domain, its missing parts supplied by reference TRBV25-1 and TRBJ2-1, is EADIYQTPRYLVIGTGKKITLECSQTMGHDKMYWYQQDPGMELHLIHYSYGVNSTEKGDLSSESTVSRIRTEHFPLTLESARPSHTSQYLCASSEGGNEQFFGPGTRLTVL.

The chain links TRBV3-1 (or the pseudogene TRBV3-2) to TRBJ1-1; D remains unclear. Germline V gene data show CDR1 as LGHDT and CDR2 as YNNKEL (reference sequence). CDR3 length: 13 amino acids. The V end was cut by 4 bases, the J end by 0 bases, with 6 bases between. CDR3 DNA: TGTGCCAGCAGCCCAGTCATGAACACTGAAGCTTTCTTT. This encodes CASSPVMNTEAFF.

V gene TRBV2 combines with J gene TRBJ2-5, with TRBD1 identical over 8 bases. Losses at the gene ends were 6 bases for V and 4 bases for J; bases not matched to a gene: 4. The CDR3 totals 13 residues. Per the germline V gene, CDR1 is SNHLY and CDR2 is FYNNEI. This CDR3 reads CASSAGGGETQYF. The CDR3 DNA is TGTGCCAGCAGCGCAGGGGGCGGAGAGACCCAGTACTTC.

The CDR3 nucleotides are TGTGCCAGCAGTCCCAGCTACGAGCAGTACTTC. Translation gives CASSPSYEQYF. This chain joins TRBV6-2 or TRBV6-3 and TRBJ2-7; unclear D gene. Trimming pared 5 bases from V and 3 bases from J, leaving 5 bases between. Germline values: CDR1 MNHEY, CDR2 SVGEGT. The CDR3 is 11 residues long.

In its sample, this clone was seen once. The chain uses TRBV5-4 and TRBJ2-1, with no clear D. V was clipped by 1 base and J by 0 bases, with 5 bases between them. The CDR3 is 14 residues long. Per the germline V gene, CDR1 is SGHNT and CDR2 is YYREEE (reference sequence). As DNA, the CDR3 is TGTGCCAGCAGCTTGCAGAACTCCTACAATGAGCAGTTCTTC. It is translated as CASSLQNSYNEQFF.

The chain has TRBV21-1 and TRBJ1-2; TRBD1, the table's D call, was not compared with the DNA. TRBV21-1 is classified as a pseudogene. CDR3 length: 16 residues. CDR3 bases: TGTGCCAGCAGCCCCCGATCCGGGACAGGGGACTGTGGCTACACCTTC. Translating gives CASSPRSGTGDCGYTF.

V and J are TRBV9 and TRBJ2-1; D is perhaps TRBD2 (5 bases). This CDR3 spans 13 amino acids. The V end was cut by 0 bases, the J end by 8 bases, with 9 bases between. The V gene's germline CDR1 is SGDLS and CDR2 YYNGEE. The CDR3 sequence: CASSVGLADEQFF. The CDR3 DNA is TGTGCCAGCAGCGTAGGGCTAGCCGATGAGCAGTTCTTC. Together with reference TRBV9 and TRBJ2-1, the CDR3 gives the full variable domain: DSGVTQTPKHLITATGQRVTLRCSPRSGDLSVYWYQQSLDQGLQFLIQYYNGEERAKGNILERFSAQQFPDLHSELNLSSLELGDSALYFCASSVGLADEQFFGPGTRLTVL.

The chain has TRBV7-8 and TRBJ1-3; 7 nucleotides align to TRBD1. Looked up from germline, CDR1 is SGHVS and CDR2 is FQNEAQ. J was trimmed by 0 bases and V by 5 bases; bases with no gene match: 4. CDR3 size: 15 residues. This chain's CDR3 is CASSRGTDSGNTIYF. DNA for the CDR3: TGTGCCAGCAGCAGAGGGACAGACTCTGGAAACACCATATATTTT.

This chain links TRBV6-2 or TRBV6-3 with TRBJ2-3; 7 positions match TRBD1. From germline, CDR1 is MNHEY and CDR2 SVGEGT. This CDR3 contains 15 residues. The junction had 4 bases not matched to a gene; V was cut back by 2 bases and J by 2 bases. The CDR3: CASSYEGTDTDTQYF. As DNA, the CDR3 is TGTGCCAGCAGTTACGAAGGGACAGACACAGATACGCAGTATTTT.

This clone appeared once. The chain uses TRBV5-8 and TRBJ2-7, with 7 nucleotides matching TRBD1. V lost 2 bases and J lost 3; bases outside the gene matches: 14. The CDR3 has 17 residues. Germline V gives CDR1 SGHTS, CDR2 YDEGEE. DNA for the CDR3: TGTGCCAGCAGCTTTTTCGCGAAAGCAGGGGGAAACTACGAGCAGTACTTC. Encoded protein: CASSFFAKAGGNYEQYF.

V gene TRBV9 combines with J gene TRBJ2-2; no clear D. This CDR3 has 13 residues. Germline V CDR1 and CDR2: SGDLS, YYNGEE. The V end lost 3 bases, the J end lost 2 bases, and 5 bases lay between the germline ends. The CDR3 reads CASSALNTGELFF. The CDR3 region has the DNA TGTGCCAGCAGCGCTCTCAACACCGGGGAGCTGTTTTTT.

The V and J genes are TRBV19 and TRBJ1-2; D might be TRBD1 (6 bases). The germline CDR1 and CDR2 sequences are LNHDA and SQIVND (reference sequence). V lost 7 bases and J 4 bases, leaving 16 bases between the germline ends. The CDR3 consists of 14 residues. CDR3 in amino acids: CASNPGGASYGYTF. CDR3 nucleotides: TGTGCCAGTAACCCGGGGGGGGCAAGCTATGGCTACACCTTC.

The chain combines TRBV5-1 with TRBJ1-3, with D possibly being TRBD1 (5 bases). V lost 7 bases and J 2 bases, leaving 10 bases between the germline ends. CDR3 size: 13 residues. The V gene's germline CDR1 is SGHRS and CDR2 YFSETQ. CDR3 loop: CASWGGTGNTIYF. As DNA, the CDR3 is TGCGCCAGCTGGGGGGGAACTGGAAACACCATATATTTT.

V usage is TRBV24-1 and J usage is TRBJ2-1; D unclear. CDR1 and CDR2 from the germline V gene are KGHDR and SFDVKD. CDR3 length: 16 amino acids. V dropped 3 bases and J dropped 2 bases, with 13 bases sitting between them. CDR3 amino acids: CATSDRRHNAYNEQFF. CDR3 DNA sequence: TGTGCCACCAGTGATAGAAGACATAACGCCTACAATGAGCAGTTCTTC.

The V and J genes are TRBV6-2 or TRBV6-3 and TRBJ1-5, with D maybe TRBD1 (5 bases). This CDR3 region has 15 residues. CDR1 and CDR2 from the germline V gene are MNHEY and SVGEGT. Trimming pared 4 bases from V and 4 bases from J, leaving 14 bases between. CDR3 loop: CASSSGTGDNQPQHF. As DNA, the CDR3 is TGTGCCAGCAGTTCCGGGACGGGGGATAATCAGCCCCAGCATTTT.

This rearrangement joins TRBV7-9 to TRBJ2-7, with 10 nucleotides matching TRBD2. J gave up 5 bases and V 5 bases, and 12 bases lay outside the gene matches. This CDR3 contains 16 residues. Per germline, CDR1 SEHNR and CDR2 FQNEAQ (reference sequence). CDR3 region: CASSPYLSGRNDEQYF. The CDR3 DNA is TGTGCCAGCAGCCCTTACCTTAGCGGGAGGAACGACGAGCAGTACTTC.

This chain uses TRBV9 with TRBJ1-2; no clear D. The CDR3 runs 14 residues. Germline-derived CDR1 and CDR2 are SGDLS and YYNGEE. Trimming pared 0 bases from V and 13 bases from J, leaving 19 bases between. CDR3 nucleotides: TGTGCCAGCAGCGTAGGAGGGAACTACCGGGGTTCCACCTTC. Translating it yields CASSVGGNYRGSTF.

The chain carries TRBV19 and TRBJ2-4; 7 nucleotides align to TRBD1. This CDR3 has 14 residues. V lost 6 bases to trimming and J lost 1 base; unmatched junction nucleotides: 3. Germline CDR1 LNHDA, CDR2 SQIVND (reference sequence). The CDR3 is CASRSTGAKNIQYF. CDR3 sequence (DNA): TGTGCCAGTAGATCGACAGGGGCCAAAAACATTCAGTACTTC. Supplemented by reference TRBV19 and TRBJ2-4, the full variable domain reads DGGITQSPKYLFRKEGQNVTLSCEQNLNHDAMYWYRQDPGQGLRLIYYSQIVNDFQKGDIAEGYSVSREKKESFPLTVTSAQKNPTAFYLCASRSTGAKNIQYFGAGTRLSVL.

The chain has TRBV27 and TRBJ2-1; TRBD2 might be the D (6 bases). The ends were cut back, 2 bases at V and 8 bases at J, with 16 bases in the middle. Per the germline V gene, CDR1 is MNHEY and CDR2 is SMNVEV (reference sequence). The CDR3 length is 15 residues. Here the CDR3 DNA reads TGTGCCAGCAGTTTAAACTCCTTACTAGCCCATGAGCAGTTCTTC. This sequence encodes CASSLNSLLAHEQFF.

The chain links TRBV11-2 to TRBJ2-3, with D possibly being TRBD1 (5 bases). V was trimmed by 3 bases and J by 3 bases, leaving 19 bases between them. Germline V lookup: CDR1 SGHAT, CDR2 FQNNGV. This CDR3 has 17 amino acids. The DNA of the CDR3 is TGTGCCAGCAGCTTGGGGCTGTTGGGTCTACAAACAGATACGCAGTATTTT. It specifies CASSLGLLGLQTDTQYF.

This rearrangement joins TRBV29-1 to TRBJ1-1; no clear D gene. CDR3 length equals 15 residues. V was cut by 0 bases and J by 1 base, with 12 bases left in between. Germline CDR1 reads SQVTM; CDR2 reads ANQGSEA. CDR3 in amino acids: CSVEDLVQKNTEAFF. CDR3 nucleotides: TGCAGCGTTGAAGATCTCGTACAGAAGAACACTGAAGCTTTCTTT.

This clone was observed a single time. This chain links TRBV7-6 with TRBJ1-2; TRBD1 matches at 9 bases. CDR3 length: 20 residues. Germline V gene sequence: CDR1 SGHVS, CDR2 FNYEAQ. The V segment lost 1 base and the J segment 1 base; nucleotides outside the gene matches: 16. In DNA form, the CDR3 reads TGTGCCAGCAGCTTAGAACGATCGAGGGGACAGGGCCTTATTAACTATGGCTACACCTTC. Protein: CASSLERSRGQGLINYGYTF.

Regarding this clone: This CDR3 is also generated by other DNA sequences in the sample. The chain carries TRBV3-1 (or the pseudogene TRBV3-2) and TRBJ2-1, with D unclear. This CDR3 has 11 residues. Germline V gene data show CDR1 as LGHDT and CDR2 as YNNKEL (reference sequence). The ends were cut back, 1 base at V and 9 bases at J, with 4 bases in the middle. In DNA, the CDR3 is TGTGCCAGCAGCCAAGCGGGTGAGCAGTTCTTC. Protein product: CASSQAGEQFF.